This T cell receptor (beta chain) is drawn from a study of T cell clones after liver transplantation. Sequencing used immunoSEQ multiplex PCR; TCRdb keeps in-frame clones, though not all of them. The repertoire holds about 72,000 clones, with over 85% as singletons. The CDR3 spans 15 residues. Germline V gene lookup returns CDR1 SGHAT and CDR2 FQDESV (reference sequence). V dropped 5 bases and J dropped 6; count of bases not matched to a gene: 3. V is TRBV11-1 and J is TRBJ2-1, with 14 bases that match TRBD2. Sample: CD4+ T cells from blood, taken before liver transplant. The sequence was collected from a human donor who received a liver transplant. The CDR3, as DNA: TGTGCCAGCAGCCCCGGACTAGCGGGAGGCAATGAGCAGTTCTTC. Its translation is CASSPGLAGGNEQFF.